The next 25 T cell receptor beta chains were all read from a single sample in a study of regulatory T cells in long-lasting Graves disease. Time point: persistent/refractory GD, antithyroid drugs over 5 years with positive TRAb. PBMCs provided the RNA from which the TCR library was made. Sequencing libraries for TCR beta were prepared with iRepertoire HTBI primers and Arm-PCR of CDR3 regions. One entry per CDR3 protein, called by TCRdb with MiXCR from the multiplex PCR reads. The data show roughly 450,000 distinct CDR3 sequences, around a fifth seen once. Sequences were derived from peripheral blood mononuclear cells (PBMCs), sampled when the disease was refractory, from a patient treated with antithyroid drugs. The receptors here all came from a female donor with Graves disease.

This clonotype was detected many times. This chain uses TRBV6-1 with TRBJ1-5, with 8 bases lining up with TRBD1. V dropped 7 bases and J dropped 7; count of bases not matched to a gene: 3. CDR3 length: 12 residues. Germline CDR1 MNHNS, CDR2 SASEGT. CDR3 loop: CASTAGGQPQHF. CDR3 coding DNA: TGTGCCAGCACAGCAGGGGGCCAGCCCCAGCATTTT.

This clonotype has at least ten counts. The rearrangement joins TRBV12-3 or TRBV12-4 to TRBJ2-7; D remains unclear. The CDR3 is 13 amino acids. V lost 5 bases to trimming and J lost 1 base, with 9 bases between them. CDR3 in DNA: TGTGCCAGCAGTCGTGCTGGGTCCTACGAGCAGTACTTC. Translated, it gives CASSRAGSYEQYF.

The chain has TRBV9 and TRBJ1-6; TRBD1 is a possible D gene (5 bases). CDR1 SGDLS and CDR2 YYNGEE come from the germline V gene. Trimming removed 7 bases from V and 6 bases from J, with 14 bases in between. The CDR3 contains 14 residues. Here the CDR3 reads CASGGARSNSPLHF. The CDR3 nucleotides are TGTGCCAGCGGGGGAGCGAGATCTAATTCACCCCTCCACTTT.

This clonotype showed up many times. V is TRBV11-2 and J is TRBJ2-5; 10 positions match TRBD2. The CDR3 spans 15 residues. Trimming at V came to 2 bases and at J to 5 bases, leaving 5 bases not matched to a gene. The germline CDR1 and CDR2 sequences are SGHAT and FQNNGV. In nucleotides, the CDR3 is TGTGCCAGCAGCTTACTACTAGCGGGGATGGAGACCCAGTACTTC. It encodes CASSLLLAGMETQYF.

This clonotype was found many times. The rearrangement joins TRBV7-2 to TRBJ2-5; the D is unclear. The CDR3 sequence is 15 residues long. Germline loops: CDR1 SGHTA, CDR2 FQGNSA. Trimming shortened V by 2 bases and J by 1 base, and 11 bases separated the two germline ends. CDR3: CASSLLWLGQETQYF. The CDR3 region has the DNA TGTGCCAGCAGCTTATTGTGGTTAGGCCAAGAGACCCAGTACTTC.

The chain recombines TRBV6-1 with TRBJ1-2, with 7 nucleotides matching TRBD1. The CDR3 is 14 amino acids. The V gene's germline CDR1 is MNHNS and CDR2 SASEGT. The ends lost 5 bases at V and 3 bases at J; junction bases unmatched: 6. The CDR3 DNA is TGTGCCAGCAGTAGAGTTCAGGGGGACTATGGCTACACCTTC. Translated: CASSRVQGDYGYTF.

The table lists this clonotype with many counts. The chain employs TRBV7-2 and TRBJ2-7; D is undetermined. Trimming pared 1 base from V and 5 bases from J, leaving 0 bases between. The CDR3 runs to 10 residues. Germline CDR1 reads SGHTA; CDR2 reads FQGNSA. In DNA form, the CDR3 reads TGTGCCAGCAGCTTAGACGAGCAGTACTTC. Translation gives CASSLDEQYF.

This clonotype was seen ten or more times. The V call is TRBV12-3 or TRBV12-4, the J call TRBJ1-5; a possible D gene is TRBD1 (5 bases). This CDR3 comprises 14 residues. Trimming cost V 1 base and J 4 bases, with 8 bases left between them. For the CDR3, the DNA is TGTGCCAGCAGTTTAGGGGGGAGAAATCAGCCCCAGCATTTT. Protein product: CASSLGGRNQPQHF.

This clonotype was detected ten times or more. The genes are TRBV7-3 and TRBJ1-2; 11 bases match TRBD1. The V and J ends lost 5 bases and 5 bases, in that order; junction bases with no gene match: 7. The germline CDR1 and CDR2 sequences are SGHTA and FQGTGA. There are 15 residues in the CDR3. The DNA of the CDR3 is TGTGCCAGCAGCGTATCCGGGACAGGGGGGTATGGCTACACCTTC. This gives the protein CASSVSGTGGYGYTF. Together with reference TRBV7-3 and TRBJ1-2, the CDR3 gives the full variable domain: GAGVSQTPSNKVTEKGKYVELRCDPISGHTALYWYRQSLGQGPEFLIYFQGTGAADDSGLPNDRFFAVRPEGSVSTLKIQRTERGDSAVYLCASSVSGTGGYGYTFGSGTRLTVV.

This clonotype appeared many times. The V call is TRBV12-3 or TRBV12-4, the J call TRBJ2-7, with a weak D call TRBD1 (6 bases). This CDR3 comprises 15 residues. V shed 4 bases and J shed 3 bases, with 16 bases lying between them. Here the CDR3 DNA reads TGTGCCAGCAGTTCCGAACCCGGGACATTCTACGAGCAGTACTTC. This codes for CASSSEPGTFYEQYF.

Points on this clonotype: A much larger clone differs by one base, so this may be a read error. The gene calls are TRBV3-1 and TRBJ1-1; D is unclear. The CDR3 spans 14 residues. CDR1 is LGHDT, CDR2 YNNKEL, per germline (reference sequence). The CDR3 reads CASSPLGKNIEAFF. DNA for the CDR3: TGTGCCAGCAGCCCCTTGGGCAAGAACATTGAAGCTTTCTTT. Filled out from reference TRBV3-1 and TRBJ1-1, the complete variable domain reads DTAVSQTPKYLVTQMGNDKSIKCEQNLGHDTMYWYKQDSKKFLKIMFSYNNKELIINETVPNRFSPKSPDKAHLNLHINSLELGDSAVYFCASSPLGKNIEAFFGQGTRLTVV.

This sequence joins TRBV30 and TRBJ2-4; no firm D call. The V gene's germline CDR1 is GTSNPN and CDR2 SVGIG (reference sequence). The CDR3 covers 14 residues. V was trimmed by 0 bases and J by 0 bases, leaving 6 bases between them. The CDR3 bases are TGTGCCTGGAGTGTAGCAGAAGCCAAAAACATTCAGTACTTC. Translated, it gives CAWSVAEAKNIQYF.

This clonotype was observed a few times. One end of the junction fails to match germline, which may point to a read error. V and J are TRBV6-2 or TRBV6-3 and TRBJ2-7; the match to TRBD2 covers 11 bases. CDR3 length: 15 amino acids. CDR1 and CDR2 (germline): MNHEY, SVGEGT. In DNA, the CDR3 is TGTGCCAGCAGTTCCCCGACTAGCGGGAAATACGGGCAGTACTTC. It yields the protein CASSSPTSGKYGQYF.

The gene calls are TRBV10-3 and TRBJ2-2; possible D gene TRBD1, 6 bases. This CDR3 region has 11 residues. Germline lookup yields CDR1 ENHRY and CDR2 SYGVKD. V was trimmed by 9 bases and J by 5 bases, leaving 7 bases between them. The CDR3 DNA sequence: TGTGCCATACAGGGAACCGGGGAGCTGTTTTTT. As protein: CAIQGTGELFF.

The chain is built from TRBV20-1 and TRBJ1-1, with D tentatively TRBD1 (5 bases). Germline lookup yields CDR1 DFQATT and CDR2 SNEGSKA (reference sequence). This CDR3 has 11 residues. V gave up 6 bases and J gave up 8 bases, with 13 bases separating them. The CDR3 loop is CSAPGAGEAFF. The DNA for the CDR3 is TGCAGTGCCCCCGGGGCGGGGGAAGCTTTCTTT.

The table lists this clonotype with many counts. The chain uses TRBV6-5 and TRBJ1-5; no clear D gene. The germline CDR1 and CDR2 sequences are MNHEY and SVGAGI. V was clipped by 0 bases and J by 5 bases, with 5 bases between them. CDR3 length equals 13 residues. CDR3: CASSYSGDQPQHF. The CDR3 DNA reads TGTGCCAGCAGTTACTCTGGGGATCAGCCCCAGCATTTT.

V and J are TRBV24-1 and TRBJ2-2, with 8 bases fitting TRBD1. V was clipped by 3 bases and J by 6 bases; unmatched bases: 11. CDR1 and CDR2 from the germline V gene are KGHDR and SFDVKD. CDR3 size: 17 residues. The CDR3 DNA follows: TGTGCCACCAGTGATCACGAGACAGGGGCGTTCGCCGGGGAGCTGTTTTTT. The encoded protein is CATSDHETGAFAGELFF.

The V gene is TRBV5-1, the J gene TRBJ1-1; 7 bases line up with TRBD1. From germline, CDR1 is SGHRS and CDR2 YFSETQ. The CDR3 contains 16 residues. With 6 bases clipped from V and 0 bases from J, the junction kept 11 bases outside the gene matches. The chain's CDR3 is CASTRTGSSMNTEAFF. Here the CDR3 DNA reads TGCGCCAGCACCAGGACAGGATCTTCGATGAACACTGAAGCTTTCTTT.

In regard to this clonotype: One junction end disagrees with the germline gene, perhaps due to a read error. The chain carries TRBV5-1 and TRBJ2-6; 11 bases fit TRBD2. Germline V gene lookup returns CDR1 SGHRS and CDR2 YFSETQ. The CDR3 runs to 17 residues. The CDR3 nucleotides are TGTGCCAGCAGCTTTAGCGGGGGGGACTCTGGGGCCAACGTCCTGACTTTC. Its translation: CASSFSGGDSGANVLTF.

This clonotype was counted between two and nine times. This chain links TRBV11-2 with TRBJ1-1; no firm D call. Trimming left V 5 bases short and J 1 base short, with 11 bases between. The CDR3 runs to 14 residues. Looked up from germline, CDR1 is SGHAT and CDR2 is FQNNGV. In nucleotides, the CDR3 is TGTGCCAGCAGCGCCCGGGTCCAGAACACTGAAGCTTTCTTT. Translating it yields CASSARVQNTEAFF.

A note on this clonotype: A read error is possible here, since a much larger clone lies one base away. The missing conserved phenylalanine or tryptophan at the end of this CDR3 makes a read error likely. The chain carries TRBV13 and TRBJ1-4, with 10 bases fitting TRBD1. The CDR3 extends over 16 amino acids. With 4 bases clipped from V and 2 bases from J, the junction kept 4 bases outside the gene matches. The germline V gene has CDR1 PRHDT and CDR2 FYEKMQ (reference sequence). Here the CDR3 DNA reads TGTGCCAGCAGCTGGGGACAGGGGACGACTAATGAAAAACTGTTTTCT. Its translation: CASSWGQGTTNEKLFS.

This clonotype was counted many times. The chain employs TRBV19 and TRBJ2-6, with TRBD2 as a possible D gene (5 bases). This CDR3 spans 14 amino acids. Germline CDR1 LNHDA, CDR2 SQIVND (reference sequence). Trimming took off 4 bases at V and 4 bases at J, with 8 bases between the two ends. CDR3: CASSRREGANVLTF. The CDR3 bases are TGTGCCAGTAGTAGAAGGGAGGGGGCCAACGTCCTGACTTTC.

This clonotype was counted ten times or more. The rearrangement joins TRBV6-1 to TRBJ1-2; tentative D call: TRBD1 (5 bases). CDR3 size: 12 residues. Germline values: CDR1 MNHNS, CDR2 SASEGT. V was pared by 6 bases and J by 8 bases, with 13 bases between. CDR3 loop: CASSREGGGYTF. The CDR3 DNA reads TGTGCCAGCAGCAGGGAGGGCGGCGGCTACACCTTC.

This chain connects TRBV7-9 to TRBJ2-7; 11 bases are a match to TRBD1. Germline CDR1 is SEHNR and CDR2 is FQNEAQ (reference sequence). Losses at the gene ends were 5 bases for V and 5 bases for J; bases not matched to a gene: 11. This CDR3 region has 16 residues. The CDR3 region is CASSAPRTGGRNEQYF. CDR3 DNA sequence: TGTGCCAGCAGCGCCCCTAGGACAGGGGGCCGGAACGAGCAGTACTTC.

This clonotype was seen a handful of times. The chain employs TRBV14 and TRBJ2-7, with a possible D match to TRBD1 (6 bases). CDR1 SGHDN and CDR2 FVKESK come from the germline V gene. The CDR3 is made up of 14 amino acids. The V end was cut by 4 bases, the J end by 6 bases, with 16 bases between. CDR3 in amino acids: CASSLGQYFSEQYF. CDR3 bases: TGTGCCAGCAGCCTTGGACAGTACTTCTCCGAGCAGTACTTC.